A selection of T cell receptor beta chains follows, all from one sample in a study of beta chain features in type 1 diabetes. Some clones are missing from TCRdb's copy, which holds only in-frame ones; the method was immunoSEQ multiplex PCR. The repertoire holds about 270,000 clones, with roughly an eighth as singletons. Sequencing used naive CD4+ T cells from blood. Receptor source: a man aged 25-40 years with type 1 diabetes. CDR3s include the opening cysteine and the closing phenylalanine or tryptophan. Each record gives: clone size, J gene, V gene, D gene, CDR3 protein, CDR3 DNA. D genes are given only for firm matches. The size field is filled for only some rows; it gives once, few, many or a size class.

- TRBJ2-7 TRBV5-4 TRBD2 CASSPGLAGPKEQYF TGTGCCAGCAGCCCCGGACTAGCGGGACCTAAGGAGCAGTACTTC
few TRBJ2-5 TRBV25-1 TRBD1 CASSEGTVASRGETQYF TGTGCCAGCAGTGAGGGGACAGTCGCCTCCCGAGGGGAGACCCAGTACTTC
- TRBJ2-7 TRBV7-6 TRBD1 CASSFARGYEQYF TGTGCCAGCAGCTTCGCCAGGGGGTACGAGCAGTACTTC
few TRBJ2-1 TRBV28 - CASSLSSSASAYEQFF TGTGCCAGCAGTTTAAGCTCTAGCGCGAGTGCTTATGAGCAGTTCTTC
- TRBJ2-5 TRBV18 TRBD1 CASSPTGQGGETQYF TGTGCCAGCTCACCTACGGGACAGGGGGGAGAGACCCAGTACTTC
- TRBJ2-7 TRBV6-5 - CASSYVRGTYEQYF TGTGCCAGCAGTTACGTACGGGGAACCTACGAGCAGTACTTC
- TRBJ2-7 TRBV9 TRBD2 CASSVGSGRGEQYF TGTGCCAGCAGCGTCGGTAGCGGGAGGGGGGAGCAGTACTTC
few TRBJ1-1 TRBV7-2 - CASSLVYSGPLF TGTGCCAGCAGCTTAGTATATTCAGGGCCGCTCTTT
- TRBJ2-7 TRBV10-3 - CAIRDKQETYEQYF TGTGCCATCAGGGACAAACAGGAGACCTACGAGCAGTACTTC
- TRBJ1-2 TRBV27 - CASSFGGELYGYTF TGTGCCAGCAGTTTTGGCGGGGAGCTATATGGCTACACCTTC
few TRBJ1-1 TRBV2 TRBD1 CASRTTGTNTEAFF TGTGCCAGCAGGACGACAGGGACGAACACTGAAGCTTTCTTT
- TRBJ2-7 TRBV5-1 - CASSLLADYEQYF TGCGCCAGCAGCTTATTGGCGGACTACGAGCAGTACTTC
few TRBJ2-1 TRBV30 - CAWSGGEENEQFF TGTGCCTGGTCCGGGGGAGAAGAGAATGAGCAGTTCTTC
- TRBJ2-3 TRBV7-9 - CASSQRRDPVTDTQYF TGTGCCAGCAGCCAGAGGCGTGACCCAGTTACAGATACGCAGTATTTT
few TRBJ2-4 TRBV6-6 - CASSPTENIQYF TGTGCCAGCAGCCCGACTGAAAACATTCAGTACTTC
few TRBJ1-1 TRBV19 - CASRAVGVTEAFF TGTGCCAGTAGGGCGGTGGGAGTCACTGAAGCTTTCTTT
few TRBJ2-7 TRBV7-2 TRBD2 CASSLTRLAGGWSYEQYF TGTGCCAGCAGCCTAACTCGACTAGCGGGAGGCTGGTCCTACGAGCAGTACTTC
- TRBJ2-7 TRBV2 TRBD2 CASSEGLAGVYEQYF TGTGCCAGCAGTGAAGGACTAGCGGGGGTCTACGAGCAGTACTTC
- TRBJ2-7 TRBV5-1 TRBD1 CASSLTTGTGAGYEQYF TGCGCCAGCAGCTTGACGACCGGGACAGGGGCCGGCTACGAGCAGTACTTC
- TRBJ2-7 TRBV5-1 TRBD2 CASSTGGMAGAYYEQYF TGCGCCAGCAGCACCGGAGGTATGGCGGGAGCCTACTACGAGCAGTACTTC
- TRBJ2-7 TRBV6-1 TRBD1 CASTLGQAETYEQYF TGTGCCAGCACATTGGGACAGGCCGAAACCTACGAGCAGTACTTC
- TRBJ2-1 TRBV11-3 TRBD2 CASSRTSGRLSYNEQFF TGTGCCAGCAGTCGGACTAGCGGGAGGCTATCCTACAATGAGCAGTTCTTC
few TRBJ2-1 TRBV30 TRBD2 CAWSGLAGDEQFF TGTGCCTGGAGTGGACTAGCAGGCGATGAGCAGTTCTTC
few TRBJ1-4 TRBV28 - CASSLVIGRSNEKLFF TGTGCCAGCAGTTTAGTGATTGGCAGGTCTAATGAAAAACTGTTTTTT
- TRBJ2-1 TRBV20-1 TRBD2 CRTSDRNEQFF TGCAGGACTAGCGATCGGAATGAGCAGTTCTTC
few TRBJ1-1 TRBV6-1 - CASSEWASNTEAFF TGTGCCAGCAGTGAATGGGCTTCGAACACTGAAGCTTTCTTT
- TRBJ2-3 TRBV6-6 TRBD2 CASSYLGGSPTDTQYF TGTGCCAGCAGTTACTTGGGCGGGAGTCCCACAGATACGCAGTATTTT
- TRBJ1-2 TRBV27 - CASSLAGDGYTF TGTGCCAGCAGTTTAGCAGGGGATGGCTACACCTTC
- TRBJ2-3 TRBV5-1 - CASSSGVSPDTQYF TGCGCCAGCAGTTCCGGGGTCTCTCCAGATACGCAGTATTTT
few TRBJ2-1 TRBV9 TRBD2 CASSVVGSSGYNEQFF TGTGCCAGCAGCGTAGTAGGGTCTAGCGGGTACAATGAGCAGTTCTTC
few TRBJ2-1 TRBV9 TRBD2 CASSVQGLAVYNEQFF TGTGCCAGCAGCGTTCAGGGACTAGCGGTCTACAATGAGCAGTTCTTC
few TRBJ2-1 TRBV30 TRBD2 CAWRPGTSGRTPTYNEQFF TGTGCCTGGAGACCCGGGACTAGCGGGAGGACACCTACCTACAATGAGCAGTTCTTC
- TRBJ2-5 TRBV9 - CASSVGGHLETQYF TGTGCCAGCAGCGTAGGTGGACATCTAGAGACCCAGTACTTC
- TRBJ2-7 TRBV28 - CASSRTYPGEQYF TGTGCCAGCAGTAGAACATACCCGGGAGAGCAGTACTTC
- TRBJ2-5 TRBV18 - CASSPLDSQETQYF TGTGCCAGCTCACCATTGGACAGCCAAGAGACCCAGTACTTC
few TRBJ1-2 TRBV18 - CASSPDRSNYGYTF TGTGCCAGCTCCCCCGACAGGTCTAACTATGGCTACACCTTC
- TRBJ2-3 TRBV5-6 TRBD2 CASSRSGSLDTQYF TGTGCCAGCAGCCGTAGCGGGAGCCTAGATACGCAGTATTTT
- TRBJ2-3 TRBV29-1 TRBD1 CSVDSSGTGATTDTQYF TGCAGCGTTGATTCGTCCGGGACAGGGGCTACCACAGATACGCAGTATTTT
few TRBJ1-2 TRBV6-5 TRBD1 CASSVQGKTNYGYTF TGTGCCAGCAGTGTACAGGGGAAGACTAACTATGGCTACACCTTC
few TRBJ2-1 TRBV2 - CASSSTREASQFF TGTGCCAGCAGTTCTACGCGGGAAGCGTCTCAGTTCTTC
- TRBJ1-5 TRBV7-2 TRBD1 CASSLATGEGGQHF TGTGCCAGCAGCTTAGCTACAGGGGAAGGCGGCCAGCATTTT
- TRBJ1-2 TRBV19 - CASSSRDGGFYGYTF TGTGCCAGTAGTTCGCGGGACGGAGGATTCTATGGCTACACCTTC
few TRBJ2-1 TRBV9 - CASSVSDYNEQFF TGTGCCAGCAGCGTATCAGACTACAATGAGCAGTTCTTC
- TRBJ2-5 TRBV7-9 - CASSLGVLQGKETQYF TGTGCCAGCAGCTTAGGGGTACTTCAGGGGAAAGAGACCCAGTACTTC
few TRBJ2-1 TRBV29-1 TRBD1 CSVAGTGGYNEQFF TGCAGCGTCGCCGGGACAGGGGGCTACAATGAGCAGTTCTTC